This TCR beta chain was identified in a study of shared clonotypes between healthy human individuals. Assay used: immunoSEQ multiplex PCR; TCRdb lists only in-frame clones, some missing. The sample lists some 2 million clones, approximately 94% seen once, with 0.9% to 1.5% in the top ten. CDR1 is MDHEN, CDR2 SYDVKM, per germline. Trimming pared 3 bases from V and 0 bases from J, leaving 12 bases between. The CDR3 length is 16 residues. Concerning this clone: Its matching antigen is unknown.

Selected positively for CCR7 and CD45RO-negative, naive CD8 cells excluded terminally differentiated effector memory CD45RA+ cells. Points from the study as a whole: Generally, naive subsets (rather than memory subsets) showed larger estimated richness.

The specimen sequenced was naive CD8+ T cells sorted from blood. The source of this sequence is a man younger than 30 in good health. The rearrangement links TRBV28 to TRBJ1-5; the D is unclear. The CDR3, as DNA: TGTGCCAGCAGTTTCAAGGGAAGTTATAGCAATCAGCCCCAGCATTTT. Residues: CASSFKGSYSNQPQHF.